The next 30 T cell receptor beta chains were all read from a single sample in a study of cytomegalovirus exposure and HLA in healthy donors. Primers for the PCR totalled 60 Vbeta and 13 Jbeta. The table came from immunoSEQ multiplex PCR; TCRdb's copy has only in-frame clones and leaves some out. The table records approximately 110,000 clones, nearly 75% of them present only once. The sample comprised PBMCs. The source of these receptors is a man aged 25 to 45 in good health and CMV-seropositive.

The chain recombines TRBV5-8 with TRBJ1-3, with D unresolved. V gave up 5 bases and J gave up 4 bases, with 13 bases separating them. This CDR3 spans 14 amino acids. Germline CDR1 SGHTS, CDR2 YDEGEE. DNA for the CDR3: TGTGCCAGCAGGGGCCGGCCTTACGGAAACACCATATATTTT. It encodes CASRGRPYGNTIYF.

The chain carries TRBV27 and TRBJ2-6; D uncertain. The CDR3 covers 15 residues. V dropped 1 base and J dropped 2 bases, with 6 bases sitting between them. Germline values: CDR1 MNHEY, CDR2 SMNVEV (reference sequence). The CDR3 region has the DNA TGTGCCAGCAGTTTATACTTCCCTGGGGCCAACGTCCTGACTTTC. Its translation: CASSLYFPGANVLTF.

The chain has TRBV19 and TRBJ2-2, with D perhaps matching TRBD2 (6 bases). The germline CDR1 and CDR2 sequences are LNHDA and SQIVND (reference sequence). The CDR3 runs 14 residues. Trimming removed 5 bases from V and 8 bases from J, with 15 bases in between. Written as DNA, the CDR3 is TGTGCCAGTAGTCGCGGGGCTGGGCGGGGGGAGCTGTTTTTT. Translation: CASSRGAGRGELFF. Looking up the rest from reference TRBV19 and TRBJ2-2 gives the full variable domain: DGGITQSPKYLFRKEGQNVTLSCEQNLNHDAMYWYRQDPGQGLRLIYYSQIVNDFQKGDIAEGYSVSREKKESFPLTVTSAQKNPTAFYLCASSRGAGRGELFFGEGSRLTVL.

Here the CDR3 DNA reads TGTGCCAGCAGTGTCACAGTGAACACTGAAGCTTTCTTT. This codes for CASSVTVNTEAFF. The genes are TRBV27 and TRBJ1-1; no clear D gene. CDR1 MNHEY and CDR2 SMNVEV come from the germline V gene (reference sequence). This CDR3 is built from 13 residues. Trimming took off 5 bases at V and 0 bases at J, with 7 bases between the two ends.

The chain is built from TRBV4-2 and TRBJ2-7; D not resolved. Trimming took 2 bases from V and 2 from J, leaving 16 bases between them. This CDR3 contains 16 residues. Germline loops: CDR1 LGHNA, CDR2 YNFKEQ. CDR3 in amino acids: CASSQLRIELPYEQYF. In DNA, the CDR3 is TGTGCCAGCAGCCAACTTAGAATAGAACTACCCTACGAGCAGTACTTC.

This rearrangement joins TRBV28 to TRBJ1-1, with D hard to call. CDR1 and CDR2 (germline): MDHEN, SYDVKM. V was trimmed by 4 bases and J by 1 base, leaving 13 bases between them. CDR3 size: 15 residues. The CDR3 nucleotides read TGTGCCAGCAGTTCCCCCCGGCTAGCGAACACTGAAGCTTTCTTT. Amino acids: CASSSPRLANTEAFF. The full variable domain, rest sourced from reference TRBV28 and TRBJ1-1, is DVKVTQSSRYLVKRTGEKVFLECVQDMDHENMFWYRQDPGLGLRLIYFSYDVKMKEKGDIPEGYSVSREKKERFSLILESASTNQTSMYLCASSSPRLANTEAFFGQGTRLTVV.

V usage is TRBV9 and J usage is TRBJ2-3, with 9 nucleotides matching TRBD2. Trimming at V came to 0 bases and at J to 3 bases, leaving 5 bases not matched to a gene. CDR1 is SGDLS, CDR2 YYNGEE, per germline. The CDR3 covers 16 residues. CDR3 protein: CASSVGNSGGTDTQYF. For the CDR3, the DNA is TGTGCCAGCAGCGTAGGAAACAGCGGGGGGACAGATACGCAGTATTTT.

This chain connects TRBV6-1 to TRBJ2-3; D gene ambiguous. The CDR3 totals 12 residues. Germline loops: CDR1 MNHNS, CDR2 SASEGT. Between the trimmed V and J ends, which lost 5 bases and 8 bases, there was a span of 11 bases. Written as DNA, the CDR3 is TGTGCCAGCAGTTTCCCCCCCGTTACGCAGTATTTT. Residues: CASSFPPVTQYF.

This chain joins TRBV5-1 and TRBJ2-5, with TRBD2 identical over 7 bases. Germline V lookup: CDR1 SGHRS, CDR2 YFSETQ. J was trimmed by 4 bases and V by 4 bases; bases with no gene match: 13. The CDR3 runs to 16 residues. The CDR3 is CASSPLGRGLRETQYF. CDR3 coding DNA: TGCGCCAGCAGCCCACTCGGGCGGGGGTTACGAGAGACCCAGTACTTC.

The gene calls are TRBV10-3 and TRBJ2-7, with D possibly matching TRBD1 (6 bases). V was clipped by 0 bases and J by 5 bases, with 11 bases between them. CDR3 length equals 14 residues. Germline loops: CDR1 ENHRY, CDR2 SYGVKD. CDR3 coding DNA: TGTGCCATCAGTGAGTCGAGCAGGGGCCACGAGCAGTACTTC. Translated, it gives CAISESSRGHEQYF.

This sequence joins TRBV5-4 and TRBJ2-2; 11 nucleotides align to TRBD1. This CDR3 region has 17 residues. Unmatched junction bases numbered 8, after V lost 0 bases and J lost 7 bases. Germline CDR1 SGHNT, CDR2 YYREEE (reference sequence). The CDR3 region is CASSLDSLGQGVGELFF. Written as DNA, the CDR3 is TGTGCCAGCAGCTTGGATTCCCTGGGACAGGGGGTCGGGGAGCTGTTTTTT.

The sample holds one count of this clone. This sequence joins TRBV5-4 and TRBJ2-4; D is ambiguous. The CDR3 contains 16 residues. Trimming stripped 3 bases from V and 1 base from J, with 14 bases between. Germline CDR1 reads SGHNT; CDR2 reads YYREEE (reference sequence). Here the CDR3 reads CASSSQTRMAKNIQYF. Here the CDR3 DNA reads TGTGCCAGCAGCTCCCAGACAAGAATGGCCAAAAACATTCAGTACTTC.

This chain uses TRBV30 with TRBJ2-2, with TRBD2 as a possible D gene (6 bases). Germline values: CDR1 GTSNPN, CDR2 SVGIG (reference sequence). Trimming took off 6 bases at V and 3 bases at J, with 11 bases between the two ends. The CDR3 totals 13 residues. The CDR3 loop is CACWRGYTGELFF. The CDR3 DNA is TGTGCCTGTTGGCGGGGATACACCGGGGAGCTGTTTTTT. The complete variable domain, with remaining parts taken from reference TRBV30 and TRBJ2-2, reads SQTIHQWPATLVQPVGSPLSLECTVEGTSNPNLYWYRQAAGRGLQLLFYSVGIGQISSEVPQNLSASRPQDRQFILSSKKLLLSDSGFYLCACWRGYTGELFFGEGSRLTVL.

This clone has only one observation. The J gene is TRBJ1-4, the V gene TRBV18; 8 bases are shared with TRBD1. Unmatched junction bases numbered 14, after V lost 4 bases and J lost 7 bases. Per the germline V gene, CDR1 is KGHSH and CDR2 is LQKENI. The CDR3 extends over 17 amino acids. The CDR3 reads CASSRETTGAASEKLFF. The CDR3 DNA reads as TGTGCCAGCTCACGGGAGACGACAGGGGCGGCGAGTGAAAAACTGTTTTTT.

This chain links TRBV7-2 with TRBJ2-7; 11 positions agree with TRBD2. CDR1 and CDR2 (germline): SGHTA, FQGNSA. There are 14 residues in the CDR3. The V segment lost 6 bases and the J segment 1 base; nucleotides outside the gene matches: 2. The CDR3 coding sequence is TGTGCCAGCAGTAGCGGGGGGGGTTCCTACGAGCAGTACTTC. It specifies CASSSGGGSYEQYF.

This rearrangement joins TRBV9 to TRBJ1-4; the D gene is possibly TRBD1 (6 bases). V was clipped by 4 bases and J by 8 bases, with 15 bases between them. Germline V gene sequence: CDR1 SGDLS, CDR2 YYNGEE. The CDR3 sequence is 14 residues long. CDR3 in amino acids: CASSPTVGAEKLFF. The CDR3 DNA reads as TGTGCCAGCAGCCCAACAGTGGGGGCGGAAAAACTGTTTTTT. The whole variable domain, filled in from reference TRBV9 and TRBJ1-4, reads DSGVTQTPKHLITATGQRVTLRCSPRSGDLSVYWYQQSLDQGLQFLIQYYNGEERAKGNILERFSAQQFPDLHSELNLSSLELGDSALYFCASSPTVGAEKLFFGSGTQLSVL.

The V and J genes are TRBV28 and TRBJ2-5; a weak D match, TRBD2 (5 bases). From germline, CDR1 is MDHEN and CDR2 SYDVKM. The V gene lost 8 bases and the J gene lost 5 bases, with 15 bases spanning the gap. The CDR3 consists of 13 residues. CDR3 sequence: CASYSRGKETQYF. The CDR3 region has the DNA TGTGCCAGCTACTCCCGGGGAAAGGAGACCCAGTACTTC.

The chain employs TRBV10-1 and TRBJ2-7; 8 bases line up with TRBD2. Germline V gene sequence: CDR1 WNHNN, CDR2 SYGVQD (reference sequence). With V trimmed by 0 bases and J by 2 bases, 9 bases remained unmatched. This CDR3 has 17 residues. The CDR3 DNA follows: TGCGCCAGCAGTGAGTCTGGGCGGGGGGTAAGAACCTACGAGCAGTACTTC. This codes for CASSESGRGVRTYEQYF.

This clone was counted a few times. V and J are TRBV2 and TRBJ1-1, with a tentative D call TRBD1 (5 bases). CDR3 length: 11 amino acids. The germline CDR1 and CDR2 sequences are SNHLY and FYNNEI. V lost 9 bases, J lost 3 bases, and 8 bases lay in between. The CDR3 region is CARLGDTEAFF. CDR3 coding DNA: TGTGCCAGGCTAGGGGACACTGAAGCTTTCTTT.

This chain links TRBV11-2 with TRBJ1-6; D remains ambiguous. This CDR3 has 15 amino acids. V lost 3 bases to trimming and J lost 2 bases, with 8 bases between them. Germline V gene data show CDR1 as SGHAT and CDR2 as FQNNGV. The CDR3 loop is CASSFTGTYNSPLHF. The CDR3, as DNA: TGTGCCAGCAGCTTTACGGGAACCTATAATTCACCCCTCCACTTT. Full variable domain (rest looked up from reference TRBV11-2 and TRBJ1-6): EAGVAQSPRYKIIEKRQSVAFWCNPISGHATLYWYQQILGQGPKLLIQFQNNGVVDDSQLPKDRFSAERLKGVDSTLKIQPAKLEDSAVYLCASSFTGTYNSPLHFGNGTRLTVT.

This clone was detected a few times. The chain carries TRBV6-1 and TRBJ1-5; 8 nucleotides line up with TRBD1. This CDR3 has 15 amino acids. CDR1 and CDR2 (germline): MNHNS, SASEGT. The V segment lost 2 bases and the J segment 4 bases; nucleotides outside the gene matches: 4. The CDR3 DNA reads as TGTGCCAGCAGTGAACAGGGGGCTGGGAATCAGCCCCAGCATTTT. Protein sequence: CASSEQGAGNQPQHF.

This clone is a singleton in its sample. At one end, the junction sequence differs from germline, possibly due to a read error. V gene TRBV7-9 combines with J gene TRBJ2-7, with D hard to call. Germline V gene lookup returns CDR1 SEHNR and CDR2 FQNEAQ (reference sequence). The CDR3 extends over 13 amino acids. CDR3 sequence reads: CSSSFSRAYEQYF. Here the CDR3 DNA reads TGTTCCAGCAGCTTCTCCCGGGCCTACGAGCAGTACTTC. Looking up the rest from reference TRBV7-9 and TRBJ2-7 gives the full variable domain: DTGVSQNPRHKITKRGQNVTFRCDPISEHNRLYWYRQTLGQGPEFLTYFQNEAQLEKSRLLSDRFSAERPKGSFSTLEIQRTEQGDSAMYLCSSSFSRAYEQYFGPGTRLTVT.

The V gene is TRBV5-1, the J gene TRBJ2-5, with TRBD2 identical over 13 bases. The CDR3 sequence is 17 residues long. V was clipped by 0 bases and J by 2 bases; unmatched bases: 4. Germline assignment: CDR1 SGHRS and CDR2 YFSETQ. The CDR3 DNA follows: TGCGCCAGCAGCTTGGGACTAGCGGGGGGCATACAAGAGACCCAGTACTTC. Amino acids: CASSLGLAGGIQETQYF.

CDR3 loop: CASRAELAGKSYRADTQYF. The CDR3 nucleotides are TGTGCCAGTAGGGCGGAACTAGCGGGTAAAAGTTACAGGGCAGATACGCAGTATTTT. The gene calls are TRBV19 and TRBJ2-3; 9 nucleotides match TRBD2. CDR1 LNHDA and CDR2 SQIVND come from the germline V gene (reference sequence). The CDR3 totals 19 residues. The J segment lost 4 bases and the V segment lost 6 bases, leaving 20 bases of the junction unmatched.

J is TRBJ1-1 and V is TRBV4-2; TRBD1 is a possible D gene (5 bases). Trimming removed 0 bases from V and 7 bases from J, with 12 bases in between. Germline assignment: CDR1 LGHNA and CDR2 YNFKEQ. CDR3 size: 14 residues. CDR3 amino acids: CASSQDSKGLEAFF. The CDR3 nucleotides read TGTGCCAGCAGCCAAGATTCGAAGGGGCTTGAAGCTTTCTTT.

The chain recombines TRBV2 with TRBJ2-1; weak D call: TRBD1 (5 bases). V was pared by 7 bases and J by 2 bases, with 15 bases between. The germline CDR1 and CDR2 sequences are SNHLY and FYNNEI. This CDR3 is built from 15 residues. The CDR3 sequence: CASIREQGPYNEQFF. The CDR3 DNA follows: TGTGCCAGCATTAGAGAGCAGGGCCCCTACAATGAGCAGTTCTTC.

This chain uses TRBV5-1 with TRBJ2-1, with 10 bases that match TRBD1. Germline values: CDR1 SGHRS, CDR2 YFSETQ. This CDR3 has 16 residues. J gave up 8 bases and V 0 bases, and 8 bases lay outside the gene matches. CDR3 amino acids: CASSLEETGGIDEQFF. The CDR3 DNA reads TGCGCCAGCAGCTTGGAAGAGACAGGGGGCATCGATGAGCAGTTCTTC.

The rearrangement links TRBV2 to TRBJ2-3; possibly TRBD2 for D (5 bases). The germline gives CDR1 SNHLY, CDR2 FYNNEI. With 3 bases removed from V and 8 bases from J, the gap between germline ends came to 6 bases. The CDR3 has 11 residues. This CDR3 is CASSEEATQYF. The CDR3 nucleotides read TGTGCCAGCAGTGAGGAGGCTACGCAGTATTTT.

The gene calls are TRBV30 and TRBJ2-2, with TRBD2 as a possible D gene (6 bases). This CDR3 has 14 amino acids. Germline values: CDR1 GTSNPN, CDR2 SVGIG (reference sequence). Trimming removed 2 bases from V and 3 bases from J, with 10 bases in between. CDR3 in amino acids: CAWSTGVDTGELFF. The DNA of the CDR3 is TGTGCCTGGAGTACGGGGGTGGACACCGGGGAGCTGTTTTTT.

The chain joins TRBV10-3 to TRBJ2-1; D is possibly TRBD1 (5 bases). The CDR3 length is 12 residues. CDR1 is ENHRY, CDR2 SYGVKD, per germline. Trimming stripped 6 bases from V and 3 bases from J, with 6 bases between. The CDR3 sequence: CAISTGYNEQFF. The CDR3 nucleotides read TGTGCCATCAGCACAGGCTACAATGAGCAGTTCTTC.